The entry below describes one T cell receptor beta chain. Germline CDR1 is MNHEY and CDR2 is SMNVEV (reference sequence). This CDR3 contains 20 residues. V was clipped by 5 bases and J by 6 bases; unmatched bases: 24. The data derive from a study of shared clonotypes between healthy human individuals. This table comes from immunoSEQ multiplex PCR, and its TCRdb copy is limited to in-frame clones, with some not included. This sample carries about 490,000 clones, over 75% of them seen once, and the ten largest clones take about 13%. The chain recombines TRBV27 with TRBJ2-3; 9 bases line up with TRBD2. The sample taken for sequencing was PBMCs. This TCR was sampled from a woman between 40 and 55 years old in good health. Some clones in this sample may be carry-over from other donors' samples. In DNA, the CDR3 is TGTGCCAGCAGTCATTACTCGGGACTAGCCGGGGGCCATCTTTGGGATACGCAGTATTTT. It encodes CASSHYSGLAGGHLWDTQYF.